Following are 20 T cell receptor beta chains from one sample sequenced in a study of cytomegalovirus exposure and HLA in healthy donors. PCR involved 60 Vbeta and 13 Jbeta primers. Data came from immunoSEQ multiplex PCR; TCRdb stores just in-frame clones and leaves some out. Of about 130,000 clones in the sample, approximately 61% were seen once. The sequenced material came from PBMCs. These receptors originate from a human donor in good health.

This clone came up a few times. The chain recombines TRBV13 with TRBJ2-1, with unresolved D. Germline V gene data show CDR1 as PRHDT and CDR2 as FYEKMQ (reference sequence). The CDR3 is 14 amino acids. V lost 0 bases to trimming and J lost 2 bases, with 5 bases between them. Here the CDR3 DNA reads TGTGCCAGCAGCTTAGGGGCAGCCTACAATGAGCAGTTCTTC. It is translated as CASSLGAAYNEQFF.

This chain uses TRBV7-9 with TRBJ2-5; TRBD1 matches 9 bases. With the DNA end fitting TRBJ2-7 better, the J assignment may be wrong. The CDR3 consists of 16 residues. From germline, CDR1 is SEHNR and CDR2 FQNEAQ (reference sequence). The CDR3 reads CASNIWTGTGISEQYF. In DNA, the CDR3 is TGTGCCAGCAACATATGGACCGGGACAGGGATCTCCGAGCAGTACTTC.

This clone appeared a few times. The rearrangement links TRBV9 to TRBJ2-5; TRBD2 matches 9 bases. Matching the DNA end better, TRBJ2-7 makes the J call doubtful. Looked up from germline, CDR1 is SGDLS and CDR2 is YYNGEE. The CDR3 runs to 16 residues. The CDR3 loop reads CASSVTPSGAWGEQYF. The CDR3 coding sequence is TGTGCCAGCAGCGTCACCCCTAGCGGGGCGTGGGGCGAGCAGTACTTC.

The chain has TRBV27 and TRBJ2-3, with 8 bases lining up with TRBD2. Trimming removed 6 bases from V and 7 bases from J; junction bases left unmatched: 6. This CDR3 has 13 amino acids. CDR1 MNHEY and CDR2 SMNVEV come from the germline V gene (reference sequence). In DNA, the CDR3 is TGTGCCAGCAGGCCGGGAGGGGCTAATACGCAGTATTTT. Protein: CASRPGGANTQYF.

The chain carries TRBV19 and TRBJ2-3; perhaps TRBD2 as D (5 bases). CDR3 length: 15 amino acids. Trimming took off 3 bases at V and 4 bases at J, with 14 bases between the two ends. Germline V gives CDR1 LNHDA, CDR2 SQIVND (reference sequence). The CDR3 DNA reads TGTGCCAGTAGTATCGGAGCCATCGGGGCAGATACGCAGTATTTT. It specifies CASSIGAIGADTQYF.

The count of this clone is one. The rearrangement uses TRBV2 and TRBJ1-1; 8 nucleotides agree with TRBD1. The germline V gene has CDR1 SNHLY and CDR2 FYNNEI. The CDR3 length is 13 residues. V lost 10 bases, J lost 1 base, and 5 bases stayed unmatched. This chain's CDR3 is CATGQESNTEAFF. DNA of the CDR3: TGTGCCACGGGACAGGAATCGAACACTGAAGCTTTCTTT.

The chain couples TRBV9 to TRBJ1-5; D is uncertain. V dropped 0 bases and J dropped 4 bases, with 5 bases sitting between them. The CDR3 length is 13 residues. CDR1 and CDR2 from the germline V gene are SGDLS and YYNGEE. The chain's CDR3 is CASSVDGNQPQHF. CDR3 sequence (DNA): TGTGCCAGCAGCGTAGACGGTAATCAGCCCCAGCATTTT.

A word on this clone: Other DNA sequences from this sample encode an identical CDR3 as well. This chain joins TRBV2 and TRBJ2-2; 13 positions match TRBD2. The CDR3 is 15 residues long. Trimming cost V 4 bases and J 4 bases; bases outside gene matches: 0. Germline V CDR1 and CDR2: SNHLY, FYNNEI. The CDR3 sequence is CASSGLAGGTGELFF. The DNA of the CDR3 is TGTGCCAGCAGTGGACTAGCGGGGGGCACCGGGGAGCTGTTTTTT.

This clone was recorded a few times. This chain links TRBV7-8 with TRBJ1-2, with D possibly being TRBD1 (5 bases). From germline, CDR1 is SGHVS and CDR2 FQNEAQ. Trimming cost V 2 bases and J 7 bases, with 20 bases left between them. CDR3 length: 16 amino acids. CDR3 nucleotide sequence: TGTGCCAGCAGCTTACCAGGGCAGGGAGGAGGTGTTGGCTACACCTTC. Translation gives CASSLPGQGGGVGYTF.

This chain connects TRBV5-6 to TRBJ2-7; 10 nucleotides match TRBD1. The CDR3 runs 16 residues. Looked up from germline, CDR1 is SGHDT and CDR2 is YYEEEE. The V segment lost 4 bases and the J segment 4 bases; nucleotides outside the gene matches: 11. CDR3 sequence: CASSAVGMGQGYEQYF. CDR3 sequence (DNA): TGTGCCAGCAGCGCGGTGGGGATGGGACAGGGGTACGAGCAGTACTTC.

This sequence joins TRBV4-1 and TRBJ2-5; TRBD1 matches at 7 bases. The germline CDR1 and CDR2 sequences are MGHRA and YSYEKL. The CDR3 runs to 14 residues. V trimming: 1 base; J trimming: 4 bases; junction bases outside the gene matches: 3. In nucleotides, the CDR3 is TGCGCCAGCAGCCAAGTGGCAGGGGGAGAGACCCAGTACTTC. It translates to CASSQVAGGETQYF.

The chain recombines TRBV18 with TRBJ1-1; 9 bases are shared with TRBD1. Trimming at V came to 0 bases and at J to 5 bases, leaving 7 bases not matched to a gene. The CDR3 length is 16 residues. Germline V gene lookup returns CDR1 KGHSH and CDR2 LQKENI. The CDR3 DNA follows: TGTGCCAGCTCACCACCGGGACAGGGTGGGTGGACTGAAGCTTTCTTT. It codes for CASSPPGQGGWTEAFF.

On this clone itself: One end of the junction does not line up with germline, which may come from a read error. The chain is built from TRBV7-7 and TRBJ2-5; 12 nucleotides agree with TRBD1. The CDR3 is 15 amino acids. Germline V lookup: CDR1 SSHAT, CDR2 FNYEAQ (reference sequence). The CDR3 nucleotides are TGTGCTAGCAGCTTAGGGACAGGGGGCCCGGGGACCCAGTACTTC. This codes for CASSLGTGGPGTQYF.

The table lists this clone with a count of one. V usage is TRBV5-1 and J usage is TRBJ2-5; 12 bases are a match to TRBD2. Germline loops: CDR1 SGHRS, CDR2 YFSETQ. The CDR3 spans 15 residues. After removal of 2 bases from V and 2 bases from J, the junction contained 1 base not matched to a gene. This chain's CDR3 is CASSLGLAGQETQYF. In nucleotides, the CDR3 is TGCGCCAGCAGCTTAGGACTAGCGGGACAAGAGACCCAGTACTTC.

The J gene is TRBJ2-7, the V gene TRBV4-1; no firm D call. This CDR3 contains 15 residues. V was trimmed by 4 bases and J by 0 bases, leaving 13 bases between them. Germline V lookup: CDR1 MGHRA, CDR2 YSYEKL. CDR3 loop: CASSPYGESSYEQYF. The CDR3 nucleotides are TGCGCCAGCAGCCCATACGGAGAAAGCTCCTACGAGCAGTACTTC.

This clone was recorded a few times. The J gene is TRBJ2-1, the V gene TRBV10-2; 7 bases agree with TRBD2. The CDR3 runs 13 residues. The germline V gene encodes CDR1 WSHSY and CDR2 SAAADI. V lost 9 bases, J lost 4 bases, and 6 bases stayed unmatched. CDR3 protein: CASVTSSYNEQFF. DNA for the CDR3: TGCGCCAGTGTGACTAGCAGTTACAATGAGCAGTTCTTC.

The sample holds a few counts of this clone. The rearrangement joins TRBV7-2 to TRBJ1-1; no definite D call. The germline V gene encodes CDR1 SGHTA and CDR2 FQGNSA. The length of the CDR3 is 12 residues. Trimming pared 5 bases from V and 10 bases from J, leaving 14 bases between. CDR3 in DNA: TGTGCCAGCAGCCCTCCCCCCGGTGGAGCTTTCTTT. Protein product: CASSPPPGGAFF.

This chain links TRBV18 with TRBJ2-3, with 7 bases matching TRBD2. The CDR3 spans 15 residues. Germline V gives CDR1 KGHSH, CDR2 LQKENI. Trimming at V came to 3 bases and at J to 5 bases, leaving 8 bases not matched to a gene. The CDR3 DNA sequence: TGTGCCAGCTCACCGCCGGGACTAAAAGGAGATACGCAGTATTTT. Protein product: CASSPPGLKGDTQYF.

The rearrangement uses TRBV11-2 and TRBJ2-3, with 10 bases fitting TRBD2. This CDR3 is 14 amino acids long. The junction had 2 bases not matched to a gene; V was cut back by 3 bases and J by 5 bases. Germline CDR1 SGHAT, CDR2 FQNNGV. In DNA, the CDR3 is TGTGCCAGCAGCTTGGTAGCGGGAGGAGATACGCAGTATTTT. Translation gives CASSLVAGGDTQYF.

The table lists this clone with a count of one. This chain links TRBV6-6 with TRBJ2-7, with a tentative D call TRBD1 (6 bases). V was trimmed by 7 bases and J by 1 base, leaving 14 bases between them. Germline V CDR1 and CDR2: MNHNY, SVGAGI (reference sequence). The CDR3 loop spans 14 amino acids. CDR3 sequence: CASTSSRGSYEQYF. Written as DNA, the CDR3 is TGTGCCAGCACCTCCTCCAGGGGTTCCTACGAGCAGTACTTC.